This T cell receptor (beta chain) was recovered during a study of T cell responses to AZD1222 COVID-19 vaccine. Study observations and caveats: The study sampled repertoires only after the peak T cell response. Vaccine-associated CD4 TCRs ranged over spike, dominating at 160-218 and 743-854. The sample set comprised mostly white British donors with more females, and clonal diversity was possibly underestimated.

Produced via immunoSEQ multiplex PCR; TCRdb's table is partial and in-frame only. The sample yields about 110,000 clones, around 94% seen once. Comment on this clone: What it binds is unknown.

The origin of this receptor is an adult in good health. The sequenced sample was peripheral blood, obtained on day 0 of AZD1222 vaccination.

The CDR3 bases are TGTGCCAGCAGTTTATCAGGCACGCAGTATTTT. It is translated as CASSLSGTQYF. The chain has TRBV27 and TRBJ2-3, with D unclear. V was pared by 0 bases and J by 9 bases, with 4 bases between. Germline-derived CDR1 and CDR2 are MNHEY and SMNVEV (reference sequence). The length of the CDR3 is 11 residues.